One and the same sample provided the 27 T cell receptor beta chains below, sequenced in a study of a mutant IDH1 vaccine in newly diagnosed glioma. Antigens for these TCRs are unknown. Profiled with immunoSEQ multiplex PCR; TCRdb holds only in-frame clones, not every one. The sample carries about 65,000 clones, 80% to 90% recorded once. Regarding time point: week 23, last vaccination. The study gave 300 ug of mutant IDH1 20-mer peptide per vaccine dose, with topical imiquimod. Sample: PBMCs, taken from a glioma patient whose treatment included an IDH1 peptide vaccine. These receptors all stem from a man aged 25 to 40 with glioma.

This clone was detected only once. The chain couples TRBV5-4 to TRBJ2-1; 8 bases align to TRBD2. The CDR3 contains 15 residues. The junction had 0 bases not matched to a gene; V was cut back by 0 bases and J by 1 base. CDR1 is SGHNT, CDR2 YYREEE, per germline (reference sequence). The CDR3 region has the DNA TGTGCCAGCAGCTTGGGACTAGCGTCCTACAATGAGCAGTTCTTC. It yields the protein CASSLGLASYNEQFF.

The gene calls are TRBV9 and TRBJ1-2; the D gene is possibly TRBD1 (5 bases). The CDR3 spans 14 residues. The germline V gene encodes CDR1 SGDLS and CDR2 YYNGEE. The V gene lost 4 bases and the J gene lost 5 bases, with 15 bases spanning the gap. The CDR3 DNA reads TGTGCCAGCAGCCCCCAGGGTTACGGGTATGGCTACACCTTC. Translated, it gives CASSPQGYGYGYTF.

The rearrangement uses TRBV30 and TRBJ2-7, with 8 nucleotides matching TRBD1. The CDR3 consists of 14 residues. V lost 2 bases, J lost 0 bases, and 3 bases stayed unmatched. Per germline, CDR1 GTSNPN and CDR2 SVGIG (reference sequence). The CDR3 bases are TGTGCCTGGAGTCGGGGACAGGTCTCCTACGAGCAGTACTTC. Encoded protein: CAWSRGQVSYEQYF.

This clone came up once. It is unclear where the CDR3 begins or ends on the DNA, so no DNA is shown, and the CDR3 is as TCRdb lists it. The rearrangement links TRBV5-4 to TRBJ1-2; TRBD1, as called in the table, went unchecked against the DNA. The germline V gene encodes CDR1 SGHNT and CDR2 YYREEE (reference sequence). The CDR3 adds up to 12 amino acids, both ends counted. CDR3 residues: CASSWGTGTARF.

The chain is built from TRBV7-7 and TRBJ2-5; D unclear. The V end lost 1 base, the J end lost 1 base, and 4 bases lay between the germline ends. Per the germline V gene, CDR1 is SSHAT and CDR2 is FNYEAQ (reference sequence). The length of the CDR3 is 13 residues. CDR3 DNA: TGTGCCAGCAGCTTAGTCAGCCAAGAGACCCAGTACTTC. Protein product: CASSLVSQETQYF.

This chain's CDR3 is CASRVGANYGYTF. CDR3 bases: TGTGCCAGCAGGGTGGGGGCTAACTATGGCTACACCTTC. The V gene is TRBV16, the J gene TRBJ1-2, with D maybe TRBD1 (5 bases). V dropped 6 bases and J dropped 0 bases, with 8 bases sitting between them. The CDR3 length is 13 residues. Germline V gene lookup returns CDR1 KGHSY and CDR2 FQNENV.

The chain employs TRBV18 and TRBJ2-1, with TRBD2 as a possible D gene (5 bases). The germline CDR1 and CDR2 sequences are KGHSH and LQKENI. The CDR3 consists of 16 residues. The V and J ends lost 0 bases and 2 bases respectively, with 11 bases between them. Here the CDR3 DNA reads TGTGCCAGCTCACCACCTTACTCCGGGACCTACAATGAGCAGTTCTTC. It codes for CASSPPYSGTYNEQFF.

The chain uses TRBV14 and TRBJ1-1; D is unclear. With 5 bases removed from V and 1 base from J, the gap between germline ends came to 8 bases. This CDR3 is built from 13 residues. Germline CDR1 SGHDN, CDR2 FVKESK. CDR3 nucleotides: TGTGCCAGCAGCTCACAGCCGAACACTGAAGCTTTCTTT. Residues: CASSSQPNTEAFF.

V gene TRBV6-6 combines with J gene TRBJ2-3, with 11 bases identical to TRBD2. This CDR3 is 14 amino acids long. V trimming: 6 bases; J trimming: 6 bases; junction bases outside the gene matches: 5. Germline loops: CDR1 MNHNY, CDR2 SVGAGI (reference sequence). CDR3 DNA: TGTGCCAGCAGGAGGACTAGCGGGCAGGATACGCAGTATTTT. Translated, it gives CASRRTSGQDTQYF.

The CDR3 sequence: CSASAQRTFF. CDR3 DNA: TGCAGTGCTAGTGCACAGAGAACTTTCTTT. This chain joins TRBV20-1 and TRBJ1-1; D is unresolved. Germline CDR1 DFQATT, CDR2 SNEGSKA (reference sequence). The CDR3 length is 10 residues. V was pared by 3 bases and J by 12 bases, with 11 bases between.

This rearrangement joins TRBV6-6 to TRBJ2-7; TRBD2 matches 13 bases. V gave up 6 bases and J gave up 4 bases; unmatched junction bases: 6. The germline V gene has CDR1 MNHNY and CDR2 SVGAGI (reference sequence). The CDR3 spans 15 residues. This CDR3 reads CASSWTSGGVYEQYF. Here the CDR3 DNA reads TGTGCCAGCAGCTGGACTAGCGGGGGAGTTTACGAGCAGTACTTC.

This rearrangement joins TRBV19 to TRBJ2-7; TRBD1 matches at 8 bases. The CDR3 is made up of 14 amino acids. CDR1 is LNHDA and CDR2 is SQIVND in the germline V gene (reference sequence). V was pared by 9 bases and J by 1 base, with 8 bases of the junction left unmatched. CDR3 sequence (DNA): TGTGCCAGCCAGCCCGGACAGGGTTCCTACGAGCAGTACTTC. Amino acids: CASQPGQGSYEQYF.

The chain combines TRBV4-1 with TRBJ1-2; D might be TRBD1 (5 bases). The germline V gene has CDR1 MGHRA and CDR2 YSYEKL. Between the trimmed V and J ends, which lost 3 bases and 8 bases, there was a span of 19 bases. This CDR3 comprises 15 residues. The CDR3 is CASSQGTAPSYGYTF. In DNA form, the CDR3 reads TGCGCCAGCAGCCAGGGGACGGCCCCAAGTTACGGCTACACCTTC.

The V and J genes are TRBV19 and TRBJ1-4; D unclear. V dropped 0 bases and J dropped 7 bases, with 9 bases sitting between them. The CDR3 sequence is 14 residues long. Germline CDR1 reads LNHDA; CDR2 reads SQIVND (reference sequence). The CDR3 region has the DNA TGTGCCAGTAGTATAGAACCGCGCCCTGAAAAACTGTTTTTT. Protein sequence: CASSIEPRPEKLFF.

The chain employs TRBV5-4 and TRBJ2-5, with TRBD2 matching over 13 bases. Germline V CDR1 and CDR2: SGHNT, YYREEE (reference sequence). With 4 bases clipped from V and 0 bases from J, the junction kept 6 bases outside the gene matches. The CDR3 runs to 17 residues. The CDR3 region is CASSPGLAGTYQETQYF. The CDR3 DNA sequence: TGTGCCAGCAGCCCGGGACTAGCGGGGACGTACCAAGAGACCCAGTACTTC.

The J gene is TRBJ2-1, the V gene TRBV5-1; the D gene is possibly TRBD2 (7 bases). Germline V lookup: CDR1 SGHRS, CDR2 YFSETQ. The CDR3 length is 14 residues. Trimming took off 5 bases at V and 3 bases at J, with 12 bases between the two ends. This chain's CDR3 is CASSGGGFYNEQFF. In nucleotides, the CDR3 is TGCGCCAGCAGTGGCGGGGGCTTCTACAATGAGCAGTTCTTC.

In this sample, this clone turned up once. The J gene is TRBJ1-3, the V gene TRBV5-1, with D unresolved. The CDR3 is 16 amino acids. Trimming pared 0 bases from V and 3 bases from J, leaving 13 bases between. Looked up from germline, CDR1 is SGHRS and CDR2 is YFSETQ. The CDR3 nucleotides are TGCGCCAGCAGCTTGGCTGGATATGGGGATGGAAACACCATATATTTT. It translates to CASSLAGYGDGNTIYF.

The count of this clone is one. The CDR3 DNA reads as TGTGCCAGCACCTTGACTAGCGGGGGGTCTACCGGGCAGTTCTTC. Translating it yields CASTLTSGGSTGQFF. The chain uses TRBV2 and TRBJ2-1; 13 positions agree with TRBD2. The CDR3 runs 15 residues. The junction had 12 bases not matched to a gene; V was cut back by 7 bases and J by 12 bases. Germline assignment: CDR1 SNHLY and CDR2 FYNNEI.

V and J are TRBV28 and TRBJ2-1, with D unclear. This CDR3 has 16 residues. The germline V and J ends were trimmed by 6 bases and 3 bases, with 18 bases remaining between them. Germline loops: CDR1 MDHEN, CDR2 SYDVKM. Here the CDR3 reads CASSYTSAASYNEQFF. For the CDR3, the DNA is TGTGCCAGCAGCTACACGTCGGCTGCGAGCTACAATGAGCAGTTCTTC.

The gene calls are TRBV19 and TRBJ2-5; 8 nucleotides match TRBD1. The closer fit of TRBJ2-7 to the DNA end suggests the J call may be wrong. CDR1 is LNHDA and CDR2 is SQIVND in the germline V gene (reference sequence). The CDR3 is 16 amino acids. The CDR3 sequence is CASSEAGTGSSYEQYF. CDR3 sequence (DNA): TGTGCCAGTAGTGAGGCCGGGACAGGTTCATCCTACGAGCAGTACTTC.

The chain recombines TRBV21-1 with TRBJ2-5; TRBD2 reflects the table's D call only, with no check against the DNA. TRBV21-1 is marked as a pseudogene. The CDR3 sequence is 20 residues long. CDR3 loop: CASSKASVRQFNYHQETQYF. CDR3 bases: TGTGCCAGCAGCAAAGCAAGTGTGCGGCAGTTCAACTATCACCAAGAGACCCAGTACTTC.

In regard to this clone: It may be a read error: a sequence one base away is much more abundant. CDR3 coding DNA: TGTGCCAGCAGTGACACCTCTGGGGCCAACGTCCTGACTTTC. Translation: CASSDTSGANVLTF. The chain combines TRBV6-4 with TRBJ2-6; no definite D call. The CDR3 has 14 residues. The V and J ends lost 2 bases and 0 bases respectively, with 2 bases between them. Germline V gene lookup returns CDR1 MRHNA and CDR2 SNTAGT.

This chain uses TRBV27 with TRBJ2-1; possible D gene TRBD1, 6 bases. There are 16 residues in the CDR3. Germline V gene sequence: CDR1 MNHEY, CDR2 SMNVEV (reference sequence). Trimming stripped 4 bases from V and 2 bases from J, with 15 bases between. Written as DNA, the CDR3 is TGTGCCAGCAGTTCATCGATGTGGACAGCCTACAATGAGCAGTTCTTC. It specifies CASSSSMWTAYNEQFF.

The chain recombines TRBV5-1 with TRBJ2-3, with TRBD1 identical over 8 bases. This CDR3 region has 16 residues. The trim removed 4 bases at V and 2 bases at J, leaving 9 bases unmatched. Germline V gene data show CDR1 as SGHRS and CDR2 as YFSETQ. In DNA, the CDR3 is TGCGCCAGCAGCACTACAGGGGGGCCTAACACAGATACGCAGTATTTT. This gives the protein CASSTTGGPNTDTQYF.

On this clone itself: This could be a read error, since a much larger clone is one nucleotide away. This sequence joins TRBV10-1 and TRBJ2-2, with a tentative D call TRBD1 (5 bases). Germline CDR1 WNHNN, CDR2 SYGVQD (reference sequence). Trimming took 3 bases from V and 3 from J, leaving 5 bases between them. This CDR3 region has 13 residues. The CDR3 coding sequence is TGCGCCAGCAGTGACAGGGACACCGGGGAGCTGTTTTTT. Translating it yields CASSDRDTGELFF.

The chain has TRBV5-6 and TRBJ1-4; D call uncertain. V lost 1 base, J lost 5 bases, and 12 bases lay in between. The CDR3 is 15 amino acids. Germline loops: CDR1 SGHDT, CDR2 YYEEEE. CDR3 loop: CASSLIGQSNEKLFF. DNA for the CDR3: TGTGCCAGCAGCTTGATTGGGCAGTCGAATGAAAAACTGTTTTTT. The entire variable domain, with the rest obtained from reference TRBV5-6 and TRBJ1-4, is as follows: DAGVTQSPTHLIKTRGQQVTLRCSPKSGHDTVSWYQQALGQGPQFIFQYYEEEERQRGNFPDRFSGHQFPNYSSELNVNALLLGDSALYLCASSLIGQSNEKLFFGSGTQLSVL.

The rearrangement joins TRBV19 to TRBJ1-5; D remains ambiguous. This CDR3 comprises 14 residues. The germline gives CDR1 LNHDA, CDR2 SQIVND (reference sequence). V lost 2 bases, J lost 8 bases, and 13 bases lay in between. The CDR3 sequence is CASSIRTAREPQHF. CDR3 nucleotide sequence: TGTGCCAGTAGTATAAGGACTGCGAGGGAGCCCCAGCATTTT.